The 29 T cell receptor beta chains presented below share a single source sample, sequenced in a study of neurological immune-mediated disorders. The time point: technical triplicate 3. From the 5' RACE reads, TCRdb called clonotypes with MiXCR, one entry per CDR3 protein. The table shows tens of thousands of distinct CDR3 sequences, with approximately 15% occurring only once. The sequencing input was CD4+ T cells from blood. The receptors were gathered from a female donor with HTLV-1-associated myelopathy (HAM/TSP).

This clonotype has at least ten counts. This chain connects TRBV20-1 to TRBJ2-5; 9 nucleotides align to TRBD1. With 6 bases clipped from V and 5 bases from J, the junction kept 10 bases outside the gene matches. In germline, CDR1 is DFQATT, CDR2 SNEGSKA (reference sequence). The CDR3 consists of 14 residues. This CDR3 is CSAVPGQGDETQYF. In DNA form, the CDR3 reads TGCAGTGCCGTACCGGGACAGGGAGATGAGACCCAGTACTTC.

The chain carries TRBV5-5 and TRBJ2-3, with D hard to call. The CDR3 consists of 15 residues. CDR1 is SGHKS and CDR2 is YYEKEE in the germline V gene (reference sequence). The CDR3 nucleotides are TGTGTCAACAGCTTACGAGGCGAACCGGTGGATACGCAGTATTTT. Amino acids: CVNSLRGEPVDTQYF. Based on the CDR3 plus reference TRBV5-5 and TRBJ2-3, the full variable domain is DAGVTQSPTHLIKTRGQQVTLRCSPISGHKSVSWYQQVLGQGPQFIFQYYEKEERGRGNFPDRFSARQFPNYSSELNVNALLLGDSALYLCVNSLRGEPVDTQYFGPGTRLTVL.

CDR3 sequence: CSVRPTIRGTQYF. CDR3 in DNA: TGCAGTGTTAGGCCAACTATTAGAGGGACACAGTACTTC. The V and J genes are TRBV20-1 and TRBJ2-5, with D perhaps matching TRBD1 (6 bases). Germline V gene lookup returns CDR1 DFQATT and CDR2 SNEGSKA (reference sequence). V was trimmed by 7 bases and J by 11 bases, leaving 23 bases between them. CDR3 length equals 13 residues.

This clonotype was detected ten times or more. J is TRBJ1-5 and V is TRBV7-2, with TRBD1 matching 9 bases. The CDR3 is 16 residues long. Germline assignment: CDR1 SGHTA and CDR2 FQGNSA. J was trimmed by 7 bases and V by 5 bases; bases with no gene match: 12. CDR3 in DNA: TGTGCCAGCAGCGAACGTCCGGGACAGGGCGGACAGCCCCAGCATTTT. Translating gives CASSERPGQGGQPQHF.

This clonotype showed up many times. The gene calls are TRBV20-1 and TRBJ2-1, with TRBD1 identical over 8 bases. CDR1 is DFQATT, CDR2 SNEGSKA, per germline (reference sequence). Germline trimming cut 2 bases from V and 10 bases from J; bases unmatched to any gene: 7. The CDR3 sequence is 13 residues long. The CDR3 is CSARHPRGPEQFF. For the CDR3, the DNA is TGCAGTGCTAGACATCCCAGGGGGCCCGAGCAGTTCTTC.

This clonotype has at least ten counts. The rearrangement uses TRBV20-1 and TRBJ1-1, with no clear D. This CDR3 has 12 amino acids. V lost 3 bases, J lost 4 bases, and 9 bases lay in between. Germline lookup yields CDR1 DFQATT and CDR2 SNEGSKA (reference sequence). The CDR3 loop is CSASSGSTEAFF. CDR3 in DNA: TGCAGTGCTAGCTCTGGGAGCACTGAAGCTTTCTTT.

The chain is built from TRBV5-6 and TRBJ2-1; 8 bases align to TRBD2. V was clipped by 7 bases and J by 1 base; unmatched bases: 1. This CDR3 region has 13 residues. Germline lookup yields CDR1 SGHDT and CDR2 YYEEEE. The CDR3 here is CASASGSYNEQFF. CDR3 DNA: TGTGCCAGCGCTAGCGGGTCCTACAATGAGCAGTTCTTC.

This clonotype was observed many times. The genes are TRBV5-1 and TRBJ2-7, with D tentatively TRBD1 (6 bases). The CDR3 length is 18 residues. Germline CDR1 SGHRS, CDR2 YFSETQ. V was shortened by 2 bases and J by 2 bases, with 23 bases between the two germline ends. For the CDR3, the DNA is TGCGCCAGCAGCTTTTTTGCGCTCGGGACACAGAATACCTACGAGCAGTACTTC. Residues: CASSFFALGTQNTYEQYF. The complete variable domain, with remaining parts taken from reference TRBV5-1 and TRBJ2-7, reads KAGVTQTPRYLIKTRGQQVTLSCSPISGHRSVSWYQQTPGQGLQFLFEYFSETQRNKGNFPGRFSGRQFSNSRSEMNVSTLELGDSALYLCASSFFALGTQNTYEQYFGPGTRLTVT.

This clonotype was detected many times. The rearrangement joins TRBV7-9 to TRBJ2-3, with 10 positions matching TRBD1. Trimming at V came to 5 bases and at J to 4 bases, leaving 3 bases not matched to a gene. The CDR3 has 14 residues. Germline CDR1 and CDR2: SEHNR and FQNEAQ (reference sequence). DNA of the CDR3: TGTGCCAGCAGCCCCGGACAGGGGGCAGATACGCAGTATTTT. Translated: CASSPGQGADTQYF.

This clonotype was picked up many times. The chain uses TRBV7-8 and TRBJ1-1; a weak D match, TRBD1 (5 bases). V was shortened by 4 bases and J by 0 bases, with 12 bases between the two germline ends. Germline-derived CDR1 and CDR2 are SGHVS and FQNEAQ. This CDR3 comprises 15 residues. This chain's CDR3 is CASSSRDFLNTEAFF. As DNA, the CDR3 is TGTGCCAGCAGCTCCCGGGACTTCTTGAACACTGAAGCTTTCTTT. Full variable domain (outside the CDR3, taken from reference TRBV7-8 and TRBJ1-1): GAGVSQSPRYKVAKRGQDVALRCDPISGHVSLFWYQQALGQGPEFLTYFQNEAQLDKSGLPSDRFFAERPEGSVSTLKIQRTQQEDSAVYLCASSSRDFLNTEAFFGQGTRLTVV.

This clonotype occurred a few times. The chain links TRBV6-6 to TRBJ1-1; the D gene is possibly TRBD1 (5 bases). V was shortened by 8 bases and J by 1 base, with 14 bases between the two germline ends. The CDR3 covers 14 residues. Germline V gives CDR1 MNHNY, CDR2 SVGAGI (reference sequence). In nucleotides, the CDR3 is TGTGCCAGCGAGGAGGGGTTGGCGAACACTGAAGCTTTCTTT. It specifies CASEEGLANTEAFF.

This clonotype has a count of ten or more. The rearrangement links TRBV13 to TRBJ2-7; D is ambiguous. V lost 5 bases to trimming and J lost 4 bases, with 18 bases between them. The CDR3 spans 15 residues. The V gene's germline CDR1 is PRHDT and CDR2 FYEKMQ (reference sequence). The CDR3 bases are TGTGCCAGCAGCCACCCGGGTCCGAAGGGTTACGAGCAGTACTTC. The encoded protein is CASSHPGPKGYEQYF.

This clonotype appeared many times. J is TRBJ2-7 and V is TRBV6-5; weak D call: TRBD1 (5 bases). CDR3 size: 15 residues. The germline V and J ends were trimmed by 6 bases and 3 bases, with 18 bases remaining between them. Germline CDR1 MNHEY, CDR2 SVGAGI. This chain's CDR3 is CASSSWQGGFYEQYF. CDR3 coding DNA: TGTGCCAGCAGCTCCTGGCAGGGTGGTTTCTACGAGCAGTACTTC.

This clonotype was detected ten times or more. This rearrangement joins TRBV4-3 to TRBJ2-2, with 8 bases identical to TRBD1. The CDR3 sequence is 16 residues long. J was trimmed by 3 bases and V by 3 bases; bases with no gene match: 6. Germline values: CDR1 LGHNA, CDR2 YSLEER. The DNA of the CDR3 is TGCGCCAGCAGCCAGTATGGGGGACAGGACACCGGGGAGCTGTTTTTT. It encodes CASSQYGGQDTGELFF.

This clonotype was seen at least ten times. The chain joins TRBV20-1 to TRBJ2-7, with D unclear. This CDR3 spans 13 amino acids. Germline CDR1 and CDR2: DFQATT and SNEGSKA (reference sequence). The ends were cut back, 1 base at V and 3 bases at J, with 10 bases in the middle. CDR3 DNA: TGCAGTGCTAGAGGGTCGGGCGGCTACGAGCAGTACTTC. Protein sequence: CSARGSGGYEQYF.

This clonotype was found many times. This chain uses TRBV9 with TRBJ2-3; D is unresolved. V was shortened by 0 bases and J by 4 bases, with 12 bases between the two germline ends. The CDR3 is made up of 15 amino acids. Germline CDR1 and CDR2: SGDLS and YYNGEE. The CDR3 region has the DNA TGTGCCAGCAGCGTAGAAGGACCTCAGGCAGATACGCAGTATTTT. Translating it yields CASSVEGPQADTQYF.

This clonotype was seen at least ten times. V and J are TRBV24-1 and TRBJ1-5; 7 positions agree with TRBD1. Germline V gene data show CDR1 as KGHDR and CDR2 as SFDVKD. V shed 4 bases and J 7 bases; nucleotides not matched to a gene: 9. The length of the CDR3 is 15 residues. CDR3 DNA: TGTGCCACCAGTGACCCCTCCACAGGGGACCAGCCCCAGCATTTT. Amino acids: CATSDPSTGDQPQHF.

This clonotype appeared many times. The chain recombines TRBV18 with TRBJ2-7, with D possibly TRBD1 on 5 matching bases. Germline assignment: CDR1 KGHSH and CDR2 LQKENI. Deletions cut 3 bases from V and 3 bases from J, with 6 bases between. The CDR3 contains 12 residues. The CDR3 spells CASSPRGYEQYF. In DNA form, the CDR3 reads TGTGCCAGCTCACCTAGGGGCTACGAGCAGTACTTC.

This clonotype showed up many times. The rearrangement links TRBV5-1 to TRBJ2-2; D perhaps matches TRBD1 (6 bases). This CDR3 has 15 amino acids. Trimming took 0 bases from V and 6 from J, leaving 12 bases between them. Germline values: CDR1 SGHRS, CDR2 YFSETQ. The CDR3 bases are TGCGCCAGCAGCTTGGACAGGGCATCCGCCGGGGAGCTGTTTTTT. As protein: CASSLDRASAGELFF. Using reference TRBV5-1 and TRBJ2-2 for the parts outside the CDR3, the full variable domain is KAGVTQTPRYLIKTRGQQVTLSCSPISGHRSVSWYQQTPGQGLQFLFEYFSETQRNKGNFPGRFSGRQFSNSRSEMNVSTLELGDSALYLCASSLDRASAGELFFGEGSRLTVL.

There are many counts of this clonotype. V gene TRBV28 combines with J gene TRBJ2-1; TRBD2 agrees at 10 bases. J was trimmed by 0 bases and V by 10 bases; bases with no gene match: 3. This CDR3 is 14 amino acids long. Per germline, CDR1 MDHEN and CDR2 SYDVKM. The CDR3 nucleotides read TGTGCCATCGCTAGCGGGGGCTCCTACAATGAGCAGTTCTTC. Protein sequence: CAIASGGSYNEQFF. The full variable domain, with the rest looked up from reference TRBV28 and TRBJ2-1, is DVKVTQSSRYLVKRTGEKVFLECVQDMDHENMFWYRQDPGLGLRLIYFSYDVKMKEKGDIPEGYSVSREKKERFSLILESASTNQTSMYLCAIASGGSYNEQFFGPGTRLTVL.

This clonotype was detected many times. CDR3 sequence reads: CASSQDSAGTSTDTQYF. In nucleotides, the CDR3 is TGTGCCAGCAGCCAAGATTCGGCGGGGACTAGCACAGATACGCAGTATTTT. V gene TRBV14 combines with J gene TRBJ2-3; tentatively, D is TRBD2 (6 bases). Germline CDR1 and CDR2: SGHDN and FVKESK. The CDR3 consists of 17 residues. V lost 0 bases and J 0 bases, leaving 13 bases between the germline ends.

The gene calls are TRBV20-1 and TRBJ1-4, with D possibly being TRBD1 (6 bases). The CDR3 covers 14 residues. Germline CDR1 is DFQATT and CDR2 is SNEGSKA (reference sequence). V was cut by 0 bases and J by 5 bases, with 10 bases left in between. CDR3 residues: CSAREGGANEKLFF. CDR3 coding DNA: TGCAGTGCTAGAGAGGGGGGGGCGAATGAAAAACTGTTTTTT.

This clonotype was seen repeatedly, ten times or more. The rearrangement uses TRBV6-5 and TRBJ2-7, with D possibly being TRBD1 (5 bases). Trimming cost V 0 bases and J 7 bases, with 13 bases left between them. Germline CDR1 reads MNHEY; CDR2 reads SVGAGI. The CDR3 has 14 residues. DNA for the CDR3: TGTGCCAGCAGTTACTCGTTAGGGGCTGGGGAGCAGTACTTC. Translated, it gives CASSYSLGAGEQYF.

The rearrangement uses TRBV18 and TRBJ1-6, with D unclear. Trimming stripped 0 bases from V and 7 bases from J, with 4 bases between. CDR3 length: 13 amino acids. Germline assignment: CDR1 KGHSH and CDR2 LQKENI. DNA of the CDR3: TGTGCCAGCTCACCACCGGAAAATTCACCCCTCCACTTT. Protein sequence: CASSPPENSPLHF.

This clonotype was recorded many times. The chain uses TRBV3-1 and TRBJ2-1, with 10 bases identical to TRBD2. Germline V CDR1 and CDR2: LGHDT, YNNKEL (reference sequence). CDR3 length: 16 amino acids. V gave up 3 bases and J gave up 7 bases; unmatched junction bases: 9. The CDR3 sequence is CASSQAGTSEKNEQFF. In DNA form, the CDR3 reads TGTGCCAGCAGCCAGGCCGGGACTAGCGAAAAAAATGAGCAGTTCTTC.

This clonotype has at least ten counts. The chain recombines TRBV5-1 with TRBJ2-5, with D possibly being TRBD1 or TRBD2 (5 bases each). The V gene lost 4 bases and the J gene lost 5 bases, with 12 bases spanning the gap. The CDR3 is made up of 13 amino acids. Germline loops: CDR1 SGHRS, CDR2 YFSETQ. The CDR3 region has the DNA TGCGCCAGCAGCAAACTAGGGGCTGAGACCCAGTACTTC. It specifies CASSKLGAETQYF.

This clonotype was seen at least ten times. This chain links TRBV20-1 with TRBJ2-3, with 7 nucleotides matching TRBD2. Germline CDR1 is DFQATT and CDR2 is SNEGSKA (reference sequence). Losses at the gene ends were 3 bases for V and 8 bases for J; bases not matched to a gene: 14. The CDR3 extends over 15 amino acids. CDR3 in DNA: TGCAGTGCTAGGACCCTTAGTTTACCGGGGGGTACGCAGTATTTT. Translation: CSARTLSLPGGTQYF.

At least ten counts were recorded for this clonotype. This chain connects TRBV5-1 to TRBJ2-1; possibly TRBD1 for D (7 bases). CDR1 is SGHRS and CDR2 is YFSETQ in the germline V gene. The CDR3 runs 17 residues. The germline V and J ends were trimmed by 0 bases and 5 bases, with 18 bases remaining between them. CDR3 in DNA: TGCGCCAGCAGCTTGGGCCTCGGAGGGGGCAGGGACAATGAGCAGTTCTTC. It translates to CASSLGLGGGRDNEQFF.

In its sample, this clonotype was seen many times. The chain has TRBV5-1 and TRBJ2-7; D perhaps matches TRBD1 (6 bases). V was clipped by 0 bases and J by 2 bases, with 12 bases between them. The CDR3 consists of 15 residues. CDR1 is SGHRS, CDR2 YFSETQ, per germline. As DNA, the CDR3 is TGCGCCAGCAGCTTGGATGGGGGCCGAACCTACGAGCAGTACTTC. Amino acid sequence: CASSLDGGRTYEQYF.